This entry describes one T cell receptor (beta chain). After removal of 1 base from V and 3 bases from J, the junction contained 0 bases not matched to a gene. The CDR3 has 13 amino acids. CDR1 LGHNA and CDR2 YSLEER come from the germline V gene. The sample is drawn from a study of blood T cell repertoires in COVID-19. In the study's own analysis: Researchers report that nucleated cell counts were estimated from reference gene primer amplification. TCRdb keeps only in-frame clones here, not all; method: immunoSEQ multiplex PCR. The V and J calls and clone size come from that table; D and trimming were worked out from the DNA. The sample holds under 300,000 clones, 70% to 90% seen once.

The sample was peripheral blood. V is TRBV4-3 and J is TRBJ2-7; 7 nucleotides agree with TRBD2. The sequence came from a woman between 40 and 50 years old who had recovered from COVID-19. The CDR3: CASSQGGGYEQYF. DNA of the CDR3: TGCGCCAGCAGCCAAGGGGGGGGCTACGAGCAGTACTTC.